This TCR beta chain was recovered during a study of cytotoxic CD8 clonotypes in ibrutinib-treated CLL. Concerning this clone itself: The target antigen is unknown.

Findings and limits, study-wide: Sampling times differed between sustained-remission and progressing patients.

Method: immunoSEQ multiplex PCR; TCRdb's copy keeps in-frame clones and lacks some. Among roughly 250,000 clones listed, 70% were seen once. With 5 bases clipped from V and 10 bases from J, the junction kept 8 bases outside the gene matches. From germline, CDR1 is SGHRS and CDR2 YFSETQ. This CDR3 is 14 amino acids long. This receptor was taken from a human donor with chronic lymphocytic leukemia. J is TRBJ2-1 and V is TRBV5-1; TRBD2 matches 11 bases. The material was PBMCs, obtained after 24 months of ibrutinib treatment. The chain's CDR3 is CASSTGLAVNEQFF. The CDR3 nucleotides read TGCGCCAGCAGTACGGGACTAGCGGTGAACGAGCAGTTCTTC.